These 5 T cell receptor beta chains came from one sample sequenced in a study of blood T cell repertoires in COVID-19. Profiled with immunoSEQ multiplex PCR; TCRdb holds only in-frame clones, not every one. The data contain around 220,000 clones, 65% to 85% of them seen just once; the ten biggest clones take up roughly 6.2%. Source material: PBMCs or T cells enriched from blood (not recorded which). These receptors came from a woman between 40 and 50 years old who had recovered from COVID-19.

The genes are TRBV24-1 and TRBJ2-2, with 7 bases fitting TRBD1. This CDR3 contains 17 residues. Germline CDR1 KGHDR, CDR2 SFDVKD. The V segment lost 4 bases and the J segment 3 bases; nucleotides outside the gene matches: 10. CDR3 nucleotides: TGTGCCACCAGTGACTCTTACAGGGGAAGGGACACCGGGGAGCTGTTTTTT. Amino acids: CATSDSYRGRDTGELFF.

The gene calls are TRBV9 and TRBJ2-3, with D perhaps matching TRBD2 (6 bases). Trimming removed 2 bases at V and 2 bases at J, with 9 bases between. CDR3 length: 14 amino acids. Germline lookup yields CDR1 SGDLS and CDR2 YYNGEE. DNA for the CDR3: TGTGCCAGCAGCGTGGGAGGTAACACAGATACGCAGTATTTT. It encodes CASSVGGNTDTQYF.

This rearrangement joins TRBV28 to TRBJ2-7, with 9 bases fitting TRBD1. The trim removed 1 base at V and 5 bases at J, leaving 6 bases unmatched. CDR3 length equals 15 residues. Per germline, CDR1 MDHEN and CDR2 SYDVKM. CDR3 sequence: CASSLLGQGGDEQYF. CDR3 in DNA: TGTGCCAGCAGTTTATTGGGACAGGGTGGCGACGAGCAGTACTTC.

The chain couples TRBV7-2 to TRBJ2-3; D might be TRBD2 (6 bases). The V gene's germline CDR1 is SGHTA and CDR2 FQGNSA. Trimming left V 4 bases short and J 3 bases short, with 8 bases between. The CDR3 runs 13 residues. In DNA, the CDR3 is TGTGCCAGCAGCTCGACTAGGACAGATACGCAGTATTTT. This encodes CASSSTRTDTQYF.

This chain joins TRBV11-2 and TRBJ1-1; unclear D gene. The germline V and J ends were trimmed by 2 bases and 8 bases, with 12 bases remaining between them. The CDR3 covers 13 residues. Looked up from germline, CDR1 is SGHAT and CDR2 is FQNNGV. CDR3 coding DNA: TGTGCCAGCAGCTTATCGGGAACCGTCGAAGCTTTCTTT. Protein product: CASSLSGTVEAFF.